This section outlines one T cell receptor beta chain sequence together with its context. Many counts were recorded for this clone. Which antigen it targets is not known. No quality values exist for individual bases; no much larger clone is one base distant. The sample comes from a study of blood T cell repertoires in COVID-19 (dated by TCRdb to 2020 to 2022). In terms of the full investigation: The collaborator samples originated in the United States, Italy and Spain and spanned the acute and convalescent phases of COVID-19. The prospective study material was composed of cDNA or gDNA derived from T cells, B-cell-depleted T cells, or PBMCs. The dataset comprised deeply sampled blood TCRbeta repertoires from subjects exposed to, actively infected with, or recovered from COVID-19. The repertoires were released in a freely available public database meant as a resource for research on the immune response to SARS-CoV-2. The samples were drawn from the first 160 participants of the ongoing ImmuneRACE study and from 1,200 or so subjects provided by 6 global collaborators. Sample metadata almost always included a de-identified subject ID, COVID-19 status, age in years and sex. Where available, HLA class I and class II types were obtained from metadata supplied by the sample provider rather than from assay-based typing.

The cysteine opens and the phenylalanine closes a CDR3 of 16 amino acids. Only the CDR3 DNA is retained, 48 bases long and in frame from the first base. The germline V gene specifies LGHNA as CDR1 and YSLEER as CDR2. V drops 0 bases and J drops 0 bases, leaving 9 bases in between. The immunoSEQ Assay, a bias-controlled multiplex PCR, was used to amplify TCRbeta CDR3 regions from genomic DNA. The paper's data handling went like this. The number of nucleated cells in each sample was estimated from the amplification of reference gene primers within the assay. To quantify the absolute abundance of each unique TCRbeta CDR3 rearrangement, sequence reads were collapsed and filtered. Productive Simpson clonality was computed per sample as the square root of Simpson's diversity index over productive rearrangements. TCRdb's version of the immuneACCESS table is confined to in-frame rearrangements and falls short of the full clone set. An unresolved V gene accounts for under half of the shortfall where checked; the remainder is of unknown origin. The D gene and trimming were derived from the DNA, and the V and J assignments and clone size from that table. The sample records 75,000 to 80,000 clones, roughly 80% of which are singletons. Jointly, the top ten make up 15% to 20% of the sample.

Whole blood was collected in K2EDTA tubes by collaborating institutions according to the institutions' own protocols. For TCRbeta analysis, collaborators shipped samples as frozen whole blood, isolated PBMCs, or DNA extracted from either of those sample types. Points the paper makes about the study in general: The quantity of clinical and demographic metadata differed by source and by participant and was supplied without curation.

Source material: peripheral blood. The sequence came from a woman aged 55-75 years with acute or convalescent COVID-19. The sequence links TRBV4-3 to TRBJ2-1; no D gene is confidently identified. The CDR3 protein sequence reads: CASSQDGLLSYNEQFF. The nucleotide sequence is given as TGCGCCAGCAGCCAAGATGGCCTCCTCTCCTACAATGAGCAGTTCTTC.